The T cell receptor beta chain under discussion was sequenced for a study of T-cell reconstitution after alpha-beta-depleted transplantation in children. Construction of the TCRbeta library involved unique molecular identifiers. A single record per CDR3 protein comes from TCRdb applying MiXCR to the PCR reads. The data show about 540,000 distinct CDR3 sequences, approximately 20% seen once. From germline, CDR1 is SGHAT and CDR2 FQNNGV. The CDR3 sequence is 16 residues long. V lost 3 bases and J lost 7, with 16 bases in between. V and J are TRBV11-2 and TRBJ1-6; unclear D gene. This clonotype was sampled from a human donor who donated a stem cell graft to a child with acute lymphoblastic leukemia. The sample here was PBMCs from the stem cell graft donor, taken from the stem cell graft. The CDR3, as DNA: TGTGCCAGCAGCTTTAGTAGGATAAGGGAGAATTCACCCCTCCACTTT. Amino acid sequence: CASSFSRIRENSPLHF.